Included here is one T cell receptor beta chain sequence, with context. The antigen is not known. This sample was taken from a study of graft-versus-host responses after intestinal transplantation. About the study: Grafts were multivisceral, liver-intestinal, or isolated intestinal. Recipients uniformly received anti-thymocyte globulin induction, followed by tacrolimus and steroids for 3 to 4 years. Whole-study results and caveats: Where graft-donor T cell macrochimerism was present, patients had high graft-versus-host to host-versus-graft clonal ratios in allografts. Recipient bone marrow held GvH clones, some seen earlier in ileum or blood.

Clones were sequenced by immunoSEQ multiplex PCR, and TCRdb holds only the in-frame ones, with some missing. The data contain about 39,000 clones, over 85% of them singletons. Trimming removed 0 bases at V and 1 base at J, with 7 bases between. This CDR3 comprises 15 residues. CDR1 SGDLS and CDR2 YYNGEE come from the germline V gene. The source of this sequence is a human donor who was the organ donor for an intestinal transplant. V is TRBV9 and J is TRBJ2-2, with D perhaps given as TRBD1 or TRBD2 (5 bases each). The specimen comprised unstimulated CD8+ T cells sorted from spleen or lymph node cells, sampled before transplant. Here the CDR3 DNA reads TGTGCCAGCAGCGTAGAGGGACGGAACACCGGGGAGCTGTTTTTT. Translated: CASSVEGRNTGELFF.